This entry describes one TCR beta chain. These data originate in a study of blood T cell repertoires in COVID-19. Study-wide context: Collection of acute and convalescent COVID-19 samples took place in the United States, Italy and Spain. From T cells, B-cell-depleted T cells, or PBMCs came the material, which was cDNA or gDNA.

The V segment lost 4 bases and the J segment 9 bases; nucleotides outside the gene matches: 11. The CDR3 totals 17 residues. Germline V gene sequence: CDR1 SGHRS, CDR2 YFSETQ. In the source study's methods: Reference gene primer amplification gave nucleated cell count estimates. Sequencing used immunoSEQ multiplex PCR; TCRdb keeps in-frame clones, though not all of them. V and J calls and clone size come straight from that table; D and trimming were deduced from the DNA. Of approximately 150,000 clones listed, 84% are singletons. The clonotype was recovered from a man aged 70 or older with acute or convalescent COVID-19. The chain joins TRBV5-1 to TRBJ2-1; 15 positions match TRBD2. Sequencing was performed on peripheral blood. CDR3 bases: TGCGCCAGCAGCCCCTTCGGACTAGCGGGAGGGGTTTTTGAGCAGTTCTTC. Its protein product is CASSPFGLAGGVFEQFF.